The subject of this entry is one TCR beta chain. Its target is unknown. V was cut by 0 bases and J by 3 bases, with 10 bases left in between. The CDR3 contains 14 residues. Germline values: CDR1 SGHRS, CDR2 YFSETQ. Single viable CD3+CD4+CD8-CD45RO+ cells were sorted as the memory CD4+ T cells. The data are from a study of memory CD4+ T cells and cytomegalovirus serostatus. Study-level points and caveats: Of 150 to 200 reported CMV TCRbeta sequences, 67 were found in memory CD4+ repertoires.

Here immunoSEQ multiplex PCR was the method, and the copy in TCRdb shows in-frame clones only, minus some. The sample includes approximately 56,000 clones, roughly 80% of them seen just once. Sequencing input: memory CD4+ T cells from blood. The chain couples TRBV5-1 to TRBJ2-7; D unresolved. The TCR originated in an adult in good health and CMV-seronegative. For the CDR3, the DNA is TGCGCCAGCAGCTTGGTCCCCGGCAACTACGAGCAGTACTTC. Its translation: CASSLVPGNYEQYF. Complete variable domain (other parts from reference TRBV5-1 and TRBJ2-7): KAGVTQTPRYLIKTRGQQVTLSCSPISGHRSVSWYQQTPGQGLQFLFEYFSETQRNKGNFPGRFSGRQFSNSRSEMNVSTLELGDSALYLCASSLVPGNYEQYFGPGTRLTVT.